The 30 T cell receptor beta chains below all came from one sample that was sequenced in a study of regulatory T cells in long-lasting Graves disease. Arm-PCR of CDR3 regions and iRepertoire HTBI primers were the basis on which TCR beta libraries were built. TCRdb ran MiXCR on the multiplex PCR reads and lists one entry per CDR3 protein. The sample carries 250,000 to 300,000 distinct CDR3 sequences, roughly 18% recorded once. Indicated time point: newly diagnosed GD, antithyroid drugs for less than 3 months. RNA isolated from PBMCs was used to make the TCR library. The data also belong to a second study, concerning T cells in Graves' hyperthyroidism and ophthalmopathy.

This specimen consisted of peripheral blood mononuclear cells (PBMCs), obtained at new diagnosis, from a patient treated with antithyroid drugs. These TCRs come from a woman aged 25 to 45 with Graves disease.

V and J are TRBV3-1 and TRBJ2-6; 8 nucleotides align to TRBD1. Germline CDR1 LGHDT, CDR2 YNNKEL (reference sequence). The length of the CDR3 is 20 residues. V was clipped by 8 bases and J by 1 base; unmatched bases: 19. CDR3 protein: CASSPLLVRTGRSGANVLTF. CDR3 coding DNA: TGTGCCAGCTCACCACTTCTCGTCCGGACAGGGAGGTCTGGGGCCAACGTCCTGACTTTC.

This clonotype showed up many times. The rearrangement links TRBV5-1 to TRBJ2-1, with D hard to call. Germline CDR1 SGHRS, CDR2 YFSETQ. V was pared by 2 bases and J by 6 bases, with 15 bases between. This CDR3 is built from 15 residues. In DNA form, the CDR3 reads TGCGCCAGCAGCTTAAGGTCTATCCTACGCAATGAGCAGTTCTTC. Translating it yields CASSLRSILRNEQFF. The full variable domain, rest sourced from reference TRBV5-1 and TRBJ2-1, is KAGVTQTPRYLIKTRGQQVTLSCSPISGHRSVSWYQQTPGQGLQFLFEYFSETQRNKGNFPGRFSGRQFSNSRSEMNVSTLELGDSALYLCASSLRSILRNEQFFGPGTRLTVL.

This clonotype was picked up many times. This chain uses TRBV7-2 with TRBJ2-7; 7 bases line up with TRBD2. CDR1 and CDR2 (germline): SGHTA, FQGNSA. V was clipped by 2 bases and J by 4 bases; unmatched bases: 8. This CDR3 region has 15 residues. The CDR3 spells CASSLYRGEVYEQYF. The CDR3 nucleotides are TGTGCCAGCAGCTTATACCGGGGGGAGGTTTACGAGCAGTACTTC.

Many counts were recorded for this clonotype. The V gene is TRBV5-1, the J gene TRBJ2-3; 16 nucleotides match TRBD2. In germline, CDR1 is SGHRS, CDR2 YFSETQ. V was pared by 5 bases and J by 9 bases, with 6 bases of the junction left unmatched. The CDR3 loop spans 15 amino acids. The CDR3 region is CASRPGTSGGATQYF. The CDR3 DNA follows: TGCGCCAGCAGGCCCGGGACTAGCGGGGGGGCCACGCAGTATTTT.

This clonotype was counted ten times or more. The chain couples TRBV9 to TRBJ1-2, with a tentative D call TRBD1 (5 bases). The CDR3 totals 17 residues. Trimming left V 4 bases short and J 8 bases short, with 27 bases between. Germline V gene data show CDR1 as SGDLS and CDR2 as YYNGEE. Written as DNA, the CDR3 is TGTGCCAGCAGCCTCTCAGGTCCCAGGAGCCCTGGGGGGGGCTACACCTTC. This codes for CASSLSGPRSPGGGYTF. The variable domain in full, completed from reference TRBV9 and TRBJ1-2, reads DSGVTQTPKHLITATGQRVTLRCSPRSGDLSVYWYQQSLDQGLQFLIQYYNGEERAKGNILERFSAQQFPDLHSELNLSSLELGDSALYFCASSLSGPRSPGGGYTFGSGTRLTVV.

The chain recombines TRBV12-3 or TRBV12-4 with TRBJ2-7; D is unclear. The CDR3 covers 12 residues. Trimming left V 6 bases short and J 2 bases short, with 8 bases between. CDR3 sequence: CASRLRTYEQYF. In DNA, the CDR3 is TGTGCCAGCAGGTTAAGGACCTACGAGCAGTACTTC.

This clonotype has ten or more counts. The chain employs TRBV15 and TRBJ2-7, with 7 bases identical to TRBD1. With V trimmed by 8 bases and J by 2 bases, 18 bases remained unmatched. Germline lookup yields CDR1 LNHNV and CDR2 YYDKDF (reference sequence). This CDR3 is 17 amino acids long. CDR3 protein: CATADAPGTEKTYEQYF. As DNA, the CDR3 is TGTGCCACCGCAGATGCGCCCGGGACAGAGAAAACCTACGAGCAGTACTTC.

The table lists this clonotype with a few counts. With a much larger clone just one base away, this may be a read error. The CDR3 loop reads CASSIFWWQGSSRNQPQHF. CDR3 coding DNA: TGTGCCAGTAGTATTTTCTGGTGGCAGGGGAGTTCTCGGAATCAGCCCCAGCATTTT. The J gene is TRBJ1-5, the V gene TRBV19, with a tentative D call TRBD1 (6 bases). V was pared by 3 bases and J by 4 bases, with 25 bases between. The CDR3 has 19 amino acids. Germline V gene data show CDR1 as LNHDA and CDR2 as SQIVND (reference sequence). The entire variable domain, with the rest obtained from reference TRBV19 and TRBJ1-5, is as follows: DGGITQSPKYLFRKEGQNVTLSCEQNLNHDAMYWYRQDPGQGLRLIYYSQIVNDFQKGDIAEGYSVSREKKESFPLTVTSAQKNPTAFYLCASSIFWWQGSSRNQPQHFGDGTRLSIL.

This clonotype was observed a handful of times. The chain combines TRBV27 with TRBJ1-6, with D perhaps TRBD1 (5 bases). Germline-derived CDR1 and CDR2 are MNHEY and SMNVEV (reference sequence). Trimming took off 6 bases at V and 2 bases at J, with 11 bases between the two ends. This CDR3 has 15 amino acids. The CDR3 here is CASSRGGPYNSPLHF. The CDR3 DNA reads TGTGCCAGCAGCCGGGGGGGTCCCTATAATTCACCCCTCCACTTT.

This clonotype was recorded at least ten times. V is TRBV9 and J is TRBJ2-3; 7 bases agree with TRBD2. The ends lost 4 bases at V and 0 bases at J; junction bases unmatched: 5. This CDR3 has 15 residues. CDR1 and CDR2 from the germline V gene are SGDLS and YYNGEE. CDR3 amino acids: CASSISGRSTDTQYF. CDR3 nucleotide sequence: TGTGCCAGCAGCATTAGCGGGCGTAGCACAGATACGCAGTATTTT.

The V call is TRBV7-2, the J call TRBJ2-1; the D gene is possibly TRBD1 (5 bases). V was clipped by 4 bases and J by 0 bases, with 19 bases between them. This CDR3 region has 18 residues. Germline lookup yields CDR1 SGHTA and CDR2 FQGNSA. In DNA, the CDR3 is TGTGCCAGCAGCTCGAGGCGTAGTCAGGGAATCTCCTACAATGAGCAGTTCTTC. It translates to CASSSRRSQGISYNEQFF.

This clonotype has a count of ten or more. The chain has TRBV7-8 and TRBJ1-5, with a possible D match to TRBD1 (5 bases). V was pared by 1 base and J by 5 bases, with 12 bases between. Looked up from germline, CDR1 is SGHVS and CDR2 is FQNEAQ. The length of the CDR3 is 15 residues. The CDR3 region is CASSLGPGRDQPQHF. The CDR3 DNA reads TGTGCCAGCAGCTTAGGGCCAGGGCGGGATCAGCCCCAGCATTTT.

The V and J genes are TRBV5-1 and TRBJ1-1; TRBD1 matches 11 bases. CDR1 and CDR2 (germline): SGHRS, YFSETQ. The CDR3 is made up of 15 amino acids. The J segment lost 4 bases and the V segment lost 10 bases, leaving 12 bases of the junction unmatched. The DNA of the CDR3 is TGCGCCCCCCAGCAACCGGGACAGGGGGGCACTGAAGCTTTCTTT. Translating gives CAPQQPGQGGTEAFF.

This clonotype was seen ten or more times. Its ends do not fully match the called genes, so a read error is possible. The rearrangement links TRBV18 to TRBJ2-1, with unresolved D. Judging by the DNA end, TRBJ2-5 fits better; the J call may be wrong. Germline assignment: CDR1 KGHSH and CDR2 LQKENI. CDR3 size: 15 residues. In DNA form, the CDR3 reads TGTGCCAGCCCACCAGTCCCTCGCCGGGCAGAGACCCAGTACTTC. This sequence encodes CASPPVPRRAETQYF.

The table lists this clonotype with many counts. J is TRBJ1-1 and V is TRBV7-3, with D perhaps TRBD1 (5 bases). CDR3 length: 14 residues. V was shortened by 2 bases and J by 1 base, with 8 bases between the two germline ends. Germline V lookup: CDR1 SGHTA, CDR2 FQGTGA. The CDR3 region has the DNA TGTGCCAGCAGCTTAGGAGGGACGAACACTGAAGCTTTCTTT. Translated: CASSLGGTNTEAFF. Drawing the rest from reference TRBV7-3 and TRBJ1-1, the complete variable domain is GAGVSQTPSNKVTEKGKYVELRCDPISGHTALYWYRQSLGQGPEFLIYFQGTGAADDSGLPNDRFFAVRPEGSVSTLKIQRTERGDSAVYLCASSLGGTNTEAFFGQGTRLTVV.

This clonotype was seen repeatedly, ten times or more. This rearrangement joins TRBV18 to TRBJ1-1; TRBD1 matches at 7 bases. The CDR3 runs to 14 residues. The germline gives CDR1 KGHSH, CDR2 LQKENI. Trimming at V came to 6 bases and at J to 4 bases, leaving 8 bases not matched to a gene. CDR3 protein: CASSQPRTGTEAFF. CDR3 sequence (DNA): TGTGCCAGCTCTCAACCTCGGACAGGCACTGAAGCTTTCTTT.

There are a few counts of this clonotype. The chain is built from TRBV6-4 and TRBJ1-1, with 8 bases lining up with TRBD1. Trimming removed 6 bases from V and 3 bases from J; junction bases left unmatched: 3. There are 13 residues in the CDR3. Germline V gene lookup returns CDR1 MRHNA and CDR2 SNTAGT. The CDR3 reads CASRSQGDTEAFF. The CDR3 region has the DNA TGTGCCAGCAGATCACAGGGGGACACTGAAGCTTTCTTT.

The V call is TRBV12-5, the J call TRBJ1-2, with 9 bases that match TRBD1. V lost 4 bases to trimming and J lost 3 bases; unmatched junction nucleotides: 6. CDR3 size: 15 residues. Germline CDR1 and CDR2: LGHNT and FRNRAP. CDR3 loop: CASGSHRGRDYGYTF. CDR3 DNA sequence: TGTGCTAGTGGTTCCCACAGGGGGCGTGACTATGGCTACACCTTC.

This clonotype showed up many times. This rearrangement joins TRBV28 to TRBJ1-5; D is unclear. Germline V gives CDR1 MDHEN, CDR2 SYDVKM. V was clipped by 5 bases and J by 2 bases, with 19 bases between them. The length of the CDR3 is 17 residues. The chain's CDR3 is CASSPSTYRKGNQPQHF. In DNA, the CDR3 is TGTGCCAGCAGTCCCTCGACATACCGTAAGGGCAATCAGCCCCAGCATTTT.

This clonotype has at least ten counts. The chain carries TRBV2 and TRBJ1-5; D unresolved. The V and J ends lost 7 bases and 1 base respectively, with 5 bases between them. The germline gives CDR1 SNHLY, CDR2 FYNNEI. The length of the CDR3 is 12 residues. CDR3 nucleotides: TGTGCCAGCAAGGGAAGCAATCAGCCCCAGCATTTT. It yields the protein CASKGSNQPQHF.

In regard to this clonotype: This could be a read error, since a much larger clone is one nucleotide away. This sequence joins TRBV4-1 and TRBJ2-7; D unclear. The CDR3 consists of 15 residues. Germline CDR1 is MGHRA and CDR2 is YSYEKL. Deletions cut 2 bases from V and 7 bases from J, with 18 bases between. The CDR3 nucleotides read TGCGCCAGCAGCCAACCACGTCAGGCCTACAATGAGCAGTACTTC. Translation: CASSQPRQAYNEQYF.

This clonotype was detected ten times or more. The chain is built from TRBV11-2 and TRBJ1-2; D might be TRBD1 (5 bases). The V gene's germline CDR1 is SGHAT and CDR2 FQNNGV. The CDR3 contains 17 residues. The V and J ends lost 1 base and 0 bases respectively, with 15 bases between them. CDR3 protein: CASSLAWGKGTNYGYTF. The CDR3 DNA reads TGTGCCAGCAGCTTAGCCTGGGGGAAAGGGACTAACTATGGCTACACCTTC.

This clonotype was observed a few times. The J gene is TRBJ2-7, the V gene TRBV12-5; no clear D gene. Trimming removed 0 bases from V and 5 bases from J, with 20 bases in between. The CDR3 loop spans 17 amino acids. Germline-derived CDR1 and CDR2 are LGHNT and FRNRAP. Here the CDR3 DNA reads TGTGCTAGTGGTTTGGTCCTAAGGCATATCTTGCCGAACGAGCAGTACTTC. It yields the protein CASGLVLRHILPNEQYF. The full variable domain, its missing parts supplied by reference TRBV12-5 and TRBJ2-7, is DARVTQTPRHKVTEMGQEVTMRCQPILGHNTVFWYRQTMMQGLELLAYFRNRAPLDDSGMPKDRFSAEMPDATLATLKIQPSEPRDSAVYFCASGLVLRHILPNEQYFGPGTRLTVT.

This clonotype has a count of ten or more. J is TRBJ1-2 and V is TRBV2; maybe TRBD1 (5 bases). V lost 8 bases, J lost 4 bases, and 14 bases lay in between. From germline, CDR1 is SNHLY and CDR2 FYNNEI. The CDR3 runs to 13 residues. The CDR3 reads CASGGGEVYGYTF. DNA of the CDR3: TGTGCCAGCGGGGGGGGGGAAGTCTATGGCTACACCTTC.

The CDR3 DNA reads as TGCGCCAGCTCCCCCGCGATGCCAGATACGCAGTATTTT. It encodes CASSPAMPDTQYF. The chain carries TRBV10-1 and TRBJ2-3; D is unresolved. Trimming took 8 bases from V and 4 from J, leaving 13 bases between them. Per the germline V gene, CDR1 is WNHNN and CDR2 is SYGVQD (reference sequence). The CDR3 has 13 amino acids.

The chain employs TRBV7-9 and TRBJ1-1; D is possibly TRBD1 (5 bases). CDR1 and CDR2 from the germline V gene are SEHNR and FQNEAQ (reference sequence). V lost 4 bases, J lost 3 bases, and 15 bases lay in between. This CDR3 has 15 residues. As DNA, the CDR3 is TGTGCCAGCAGCTCTGAAGCAGGGTCCTACACTGAAGCTTTCTTT. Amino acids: CASSSEAGSYTEAFF.

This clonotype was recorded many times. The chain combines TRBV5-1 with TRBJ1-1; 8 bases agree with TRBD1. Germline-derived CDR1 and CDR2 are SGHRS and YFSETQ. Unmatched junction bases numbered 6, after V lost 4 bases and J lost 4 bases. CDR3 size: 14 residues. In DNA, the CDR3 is TGCGCCAGCAGCGAGACAGGGGCACTCACTGAAGCTTTCTTT. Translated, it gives CASSETGALTEAFF.

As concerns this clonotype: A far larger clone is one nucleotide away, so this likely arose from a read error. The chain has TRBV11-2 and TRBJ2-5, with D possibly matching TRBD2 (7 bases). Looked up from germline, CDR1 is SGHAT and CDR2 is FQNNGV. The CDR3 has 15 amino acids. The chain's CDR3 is CASSLVGGAYNEQLF. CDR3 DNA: TGTGCCAGCAGCTTAGTAGGGGGGGCCTACAATGAGCAGCTCTTC.

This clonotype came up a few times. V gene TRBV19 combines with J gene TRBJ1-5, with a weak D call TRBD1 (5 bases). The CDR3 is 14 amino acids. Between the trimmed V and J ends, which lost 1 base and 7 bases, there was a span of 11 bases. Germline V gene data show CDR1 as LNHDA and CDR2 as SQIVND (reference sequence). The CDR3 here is CASSIVQGEQPQHF. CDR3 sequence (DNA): TGTGCCAGTAGTATAGTGCAGGGTGAACAGCCCCAGCATTTT.

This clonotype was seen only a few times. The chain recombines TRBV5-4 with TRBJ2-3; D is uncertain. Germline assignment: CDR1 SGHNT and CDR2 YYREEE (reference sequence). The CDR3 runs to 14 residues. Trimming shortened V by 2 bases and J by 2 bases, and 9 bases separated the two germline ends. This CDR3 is CASSFPLFTDTQYF. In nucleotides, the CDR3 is TGTGCCAGCAGCTTTCCCTTGTTCACAGATACGCAGTATTTT.